This is a list of T cell receptor beta chains from one sample in a study of T cells in Graves' hyperthyroidism and ophthalmopathy. Each CDR3 protein is one row after TCRdb ran MiXCR on the multiplex PCR reads. The profile covers fewer than 750,000 distinct CDR3 sequences, with approximately 15% appearing a single time and about an eighth taken by the ten largest. The sample taken for sequencing was blood. All receptors derive from a woman between 50 and 59 years old with Graves' ophthalmopathy. CDR3s include the opening cysteine and the closing phenylalanine or tryptophan. A D gene is named only where the DNA matches it firmly. Clone size appears in some rows only: once, few, many, or a class for an expanded clone.

J gene,V gene,D gene,clone size,CDR3 protein,CDR3 DNA
TRBJ1-3,TRBV11-2,TRBD1,few,CASSPGQGSGNTIYF,TGTGCCAGCAGCCCCGGACAGGGTTCAGGAAACACCATATATTTT
TRBJ2-2,TRBV28,TRBD2,NA,CASSSAGTSGSIGELFF,TGTGCCAGCAGTAGCGCCGGGACTAGCGGGAGTATCGGGGAGCTGTTTTTT
TRBJ2-1,TRBV28,TRBD2,many,CASSFPGTSGRGSYNEQFF,TGTGCCAGCAGTTTCCCCGGGACTAGCGGGAGGGGCTCCTACAATGAGCAGTTCTTC
TRBJ1-2,TRBV6-5,NA,many,CASSYGRGGYGYTF,TGTGCCAGCAGTTACGGGAGGGGCGGATATGGCTACACCTTC
TRBJ2-7,TRBV2,TRBD2,many,CASSEGRTSGYEQYF,TGTGCCAGCAGTGAAGGGCGGACTAGCGGCTACGAGCAGTACTTC
TRBJ1-1,TRBV11-3,NA,many,CASSLYPGLNTEAFF,TGTGCCAGCAGCTTATATCCGGGATTGAACACTGAAGCTTTCTTT
TRBJ1-6,TRBV19,NA,NA,CASTGGDPPLHF,TGTGCCAGTACAGGAGGGGATCCACCCCTCCACTTT
TRBJ2-2,TRBV6-2/TRBV6-3,TRBD2,NA,CASSQTSGNTGELFF,TGTGCCAGCAGTCAGACTAGCGGGAACACCGGGGAGCTGTTTTTT
TRBJ2-1,TRBV30,TRBD2,NA,CAWSVRLGLEGPEQFF,TGTGCCTGGAGTGTAAGACTCGGACTAGAGGGACCTGAGCAGTTCTTC
TRBJ2-7,TRBV20-1,TRBD2,many,CSALAGSSYEQYF,TGCAGTGCCCTAGCGGGAAGCTCCTACGAGCAGTACTTC
TRBJ1-3,TRBV5-1,TRBD1,NA,CASSLNPGQRLSYSGNTIYF,TGCGCCAGCAGCTTGAATCCGGGACAGCGACTATCTTACTCTGGAAACACCATATATTTT
TRBJ2-1,TRBV6-2/TRBV6-3,NA,NA,CASSYSGHPRSYNEQFF,TGTGCCAGCAGTTACTCGGGACACCCCCGGTCCTACAATGAGCAGTTCTTC
TRBJ2-2,TRBV5-4,TRBD2,few,CASSLGAGGPVNTGELFF,TGTGCCAGCAGCTTGGGGGCGGGAGGGCCGGTGAATACCGGGGAGCTGTTTTTT
TRBJ1-2,TRBV27,NA,NA,CASSPSRDKKNYGYTF,TGTGCCAGCAGCCCAAGCCGGGACAAAAAAAACTATGGCTACACCTTC
TRBJ1-3,TRBV20-1,NA,few,CSARALAGNTIYF,TGCAGTGCTAGAGCTCTAGCTGGAAACACCATATATTTT
TRBJ1-1,TRBV27,TRBD1,many,CASSLWSRGRTEAFF,TGTGCCAGCAGTTTATGGAGCAGGGGGCGGACTGAAGCTTTCTTT
TRBJ2-3,TRBV4-3,NA,NA,CASSQTTSFTDTQYF,TGCGCCAGCAGCCAAACGACTAGTTTTACAGATACGCAGTATTTT
TRBJ2-1,TRBV11-3,TRBD2,many,CASSSRTSFGEQFF,TGTGCCAGCAGCTCCCGGACTAGCTTCGGTGAGCAGTTCTTC
TRBJ2-1,TRBV7-2,TRBD2,many,CASSLTSGRSEQFF,TGTGCCAGCAGCTTGACTAGCGGGAGGTCTGAGCAGTTCTTC
TRBJ2-7,TRBV10-3,NA,NA,CAIRSRDMSSYEQYF,TGTGCCATCAGAAGCCGGGACATGAGCTCCTACGAGCAGTACTTC
TRBJ2-7,TRBV11-3,TRBD2,many,CASSHAPLAGVYEQYF,TGTGCCAGCAGCCACGCCCCTCTAGCGGGAGTTTACGAGCAGTACTTC
TRBJ2-1,TRBV5-4,NA,few,CASSRDGEYNEQFF,TGTGCCAGCAGCCGGGACGGAGAATACAATGAGCAGTTCTTC
TRBJ1-4,TRBV29-1,TRBD1,few,CSVQQGVNEKLFF,TGCAGCGTACAACAGGGGGTGAATGAAAAACTGTTTTTT
TRBJ2-2,TRBV20-1,NA,many,CSARDQEAVNTGELFF,TGCAGTGCTAGAGATCAAGAAGCGGTGAACACCGGGGAGCTGTTTTTT
TRBJ1-6,TRBV14,NA,few,CASSHSTDYNSPLHF,TGTGCCAGCAGCCACTCAACTGATTATAATTCACCCCTCCACTTT
TRBJ1-1,TRBV28,NA,many,CASMQGWNTEAFF,TGTGCCTCTATGCAAGGGTGGAACACTGAAGCTTTCTTT
TRBJ2-5,TRBV28,TRBD2,many,CASSHPRLAGGRGETQYF,TGTGCCAGCAGTCACCCACGACTAGCGGGAGGGAGAGGGGAGACCCAGTACTTC
TRBJ2-1,TRBV4-1,TRBD1,NA,CASSRPGTGTNEQFF,TGCGCCAGCAGCCGACCCGGGACAGGGACAAATGAGCAGTTCTTC
TRBJ1-1,TRBV6-2/TRBV6-3,TRBD1,NA,CAISDHRGSSLRGRNTEAFF,TGTGCCATCAGCGACCACAGGGGTTCCAGTCTTAGGGGGAGGAACACTGAAGCTTTCTTT
TRBJ2-1,TRBV5-1,NA,few,CASSSEGAGYNEQFF,TGCGCCAGCAGCTCGGAGGGGGCGGGCTACAATGAGCAGTTCTTC
TRBJ1-3,TRBV5-1,NA,NA,CASSFARTPSGNTIYF,TGCGCCAGCAGCTTTGCCAGGACTCCCTCTGGAAACACCATATATTTT
TRBJ2-7,TRBV28,NA,many,CASSFRGKDEQYF,TGTGCCAGCAGTTTCAGGGGTAAAGACGAGCAGTACTTC
TRBJ2-3,TRBV29-1,NA,few,CSVRTDTQYF,TGCAGCGTCCGCACAGATACGCAGTATTTT
TRBJ2-1,TRBV7-3,TRBD2,NA,CASSLSKLAGGPNEQFF,TGTGCCAGCAGCTTAAGTAAGCTAGCGGGAGGTCCCAATGAGCAGTTCTTC
TRBJ2-5,TRBV7-8,NA,many,CASSLVVAQETQYF,TGTGCCAGCAGCTTAGTTGTGGCTCAAGAGACCCAGTACTTC
TRBJ2-5,TRBV28,NA,NA,CASRRPFMTEGETQYF,TGTGCCAGCAGACGTCCTTTCATGACTGAAGGGGAGACCCAGTACTTC
TRBJ1-1,TRBV19,TRBD1,NA,CASNPGQTNTEAFF,TGTGCCAGTAACCCGGGACAGACTAACACTGAAGCTTTCTTT
TRBJ1-5,TRBV19,TRBD1,many,CASSVLRDRGLGGFSQPQHF,TGTGCCAGTAGTGTGTTGCGAGACAGGGGCCTCGGGGGGTTCTCTCAGCCCCAGCATTTT
TRBJ1-2,TRBV3-1,NA,many,CASSQEGTHGYTF,TGTGCCAGCAGCCAAGAAGGCACCCATGGCTACACCTTC
TRBJ1-4,TRBV6-1,NA,NA,CASSKGLSEKLFF,TGTGCCAGCAGTAAAGGGCTTTCGGAAAAACTGTTTTTT
TRBJ2-5,TRBV18,NA,NA,CASSQDRVGTAHF,TGTGCCAGCAGCCAAGATCGGGTTGGGACTGCCCACTTC
TRBJ1-5,TRBV6-1,NA,many,CASSRRGVQPQHF,TGTGCCAGCAGTAGGAGAGGCGTTCAGCCCCAGCATTTT
TRBJ2-1,TRBV30,NA,many,CAWRGAGNEQFF,TGTGCCTGGAGGGGGGCGGGCAATGAGCAGTTCTTC
TRBJ2-3,TRBV20-1,TRBD2,many,CSARLAGGDTQYF,TGCAGTGCCAGACTAGCGGGAGGAGATACGCAGTATTTT
TRBJ1-1,TRBV7-8,NA,many,CASSQKSRTEGTEAFF,TGTGCCAGCAGCCAAAAATCCCGGACCGAAGGCACTGAAGCTTTCTTT
TRBJ1-4,TRBV29-1,TRBD1,many,CSVFGTGNEKLFF,TGCAGCGTTTTTGGGACAGGGAATGAAAAACTGTTTTTT
TRBJ2-1,TRBV6-2/TRBV6-3,TRBD2,many,CASSYSPTSGLYNEQFF,TGTGCCAGCAGTTACTCACCCACTAGCGGACTTTACAATGAGCAGTTCTTC
TRBJ2-7,TRBV19,TRBD2,NA,CASSRHGTSGSYEQYF,TGTGCCAGTAGTAGGCACGGGACTAGCGGGAGTTACGAGCAGTACTTC
TRBJ2-7,TRBV24-1,NA,NA,CATSDSWGRGVGEQYF,TGTGCCACCAGTGATTCTTGGGGCAGGGGAGTTGGGGAGCAGTACTTC
TRBJ2-2,TRBV7-9,TRBD1,NA,CASRPTGGGGNTGELFF,TGTGCCAGCAGACCGACAGGGGGCGGTGGAAACACCGGGGAGCTGTTTTTT
TRBJ1-1,TRBV6-2/TRBV6-3,NA,many,CASSYGETVKAFF,TGTGCCAGCAGTTACGGGGAAACGGTGAAAGCTTTCTTT
TRBJ1-1,TRBV7-8,NA,many,CASSLGGVRTEAFF,TGTGCCAGCAGCTTAGGCGGAGTCCGCACTGAAGCTTTCTTT
TRBJ1-1,TRBV12-3/TRBV12-4,NA,many,CASGLRLGIYTEAFF,TGTGCCAGCGGTCTTCGACTCGGGATATACACTGAAGCTTTCTTT
TRBJ2-7,TRBV3-1,TRBD2,many,CASSQGASGRGEQYF,TGTGCCAGCAGCCAAGGGGCTAGCGGGAGAGGCGAGCAGTACTTC
TRBJ1-5,TRBV7-9,NA,many,CASSPKGQPQHF,TGTGCCAGCAGCCCTAAGGGCCAGCCCCAGCATTTT